The sequence of this TCR beta chain was determined in a study of blood T cell repertoires in COVID-19. Study in general: Both acute and convalescent COVID-19 samples were obtained from the United States, Italy and Spain.

The protocol was immunoSEQ multiplex PCR, while the TCRdb copy is restricted to in-frame clones and leaves out a portion. The sample lists some 460,000 clones, 70% to 90% seen once, with approximately 2% in the top ten. Germline V gives CDR1 SGHTA, CDR2 FQGNSA. The CDR3 loop spans 16 amino acids. The V and J ends lost 1 base and 2 bases respectively, with 12 bases between them. Material: PBMCs or T cells enriched from blood (not recorded which). The chain links TRBV7-2 to TRBJ1-3; D not resolved. This TCR derives from a woman aged 18-30 years with acute COVID-19. The CDR3 DNA sequence: TGTGCCAGCAGCTTAGGAGGGTCAGGTCCTGGAAACACCATATATTTT. Its translation: CASSLGGSGPGNTIYF.